What follows is one T cell receptor (beta chain) and its context. The entry originates in a study of CD4+ T cells in melanoma. The CDR3 consists of 18 residues. V lost 0 bases and J lost 1; bases outside the gene matches: 10. The V gene's germline CDR1 is KGHSH and CDR2 LQKENI. The data were produced by immunoSEQ multiplex PCR, yet TCRdb's version contains in-frame clones alone and is incomplete. The sample has around 110,000 clones; about 92% are singletons. The genes are TRBV18 and TRBJ1-2; 8 nucleotides match TRBD1. This TCR derives from a human donor with melanoma. The sample comprised peripheral blood. CDR3 in DNA: TGTGCCAGCTCACCACCCGGACAGGGAAGGGTTAGTAACTATGGCTACACCTTC. Protein sequence: CASSPPGQGRVSNYGYTF. The variable domain in full, with the rest retrieved from reference TRBV18 and TRBJ1-2, is NAGVMQNPRHLVRRRGQEARLRCSPMKGHSHVYWYRQLPEEGLKFMVYLQKENIIDESGMPKERFSAEFPKEGPSILRIQQVVRGDSAAYFCASSPPGQGRVSNYGYTFGSGTRLTVV.